This TCR beta chain emerged from a study of human T cells and chemical hapten exposure. Regarding time point: patch test 3, about 24 weeks after DPC sensitization. Treatment noted: therapeutic diphenylcyclopropenone sensitization with weekly scalp DPC. TCRdb reanalysed the RACE reads using MiXCR and keeps one entry per CDR3 protein. This sample yields approximately 88,000 distinct CDR3 sequences, of which over 10% are seen a single time; approximately 5.2% belongs to the top ten. This clonotype was seen many times. The sequence derives from a woman in her forties or fifties with alopecia areata. Some clones in this sample may be carry-over from other donors' samples. Sequencing was performed on whole blood, taken in connection with sensitization to the hapten diphenylcyclopropenone (DPC).

The CDR3 is CSAEGLAGGVRGNEQFF. CDR3 bases: TGCAGTGCGGAGGGACTAGCGGGAGGGGTTAGGGGCAATGAGCAGTTCTTC. The chain employs TRBV20-1 and TRBJ2-1, with 16 positions matching TRBD2. The CDR3 contains 17 residues. Germline V CDR1 and CDR2: DFQATT, SNEGSKA (reference sequence). V shed 6 bases, J shed 6 bases, and the junction held 11 bases outside the gene matches.